In this sample, the clone carrying this T cell receptor (beta chain) turned up a few times. No antigen is known for it. Between the trimmed V and J ends, which lost 3 bases and 3 bases, there was a span of 9 bases. This CDR3 has 13 residues. Looked up from germline, CDR1 is MNHEY and CDR2 is SVGEGT. The study amplified TCR beta CDR3 regions using RNA transcripts. Following a first-round RT-PCR that used HTBI primers, a second-round multiplex PCR was carried out. Using its own MiXCR run on the multiplex PCR reads, TCRdb lists one record per CDR3 protein. The sample holds over a million distinct CDR3 sequences, around a third seen once. The data stem from a study of Graves' ophthalmopathy and Graves' hyperthyroidism. Findings and caveats of the study: Blood contained most expanded thyroid clonotypes exceeding 0.001 frequency.

The V gene is TRBV6-2 or TRBV6-3, the J gene TRBJ2-7; no clear D gene. The specimen sequenced was peripheral blood or thyroid tissue (not recorded which). The source is an adult man with Graves' hyperthyroidism. The CDR3: CASSYYTSYEQYF. For the CDR3, the DNA is TGTGCCAGCAGTTATTACACCAGCTACGAGCAGTACTTC.